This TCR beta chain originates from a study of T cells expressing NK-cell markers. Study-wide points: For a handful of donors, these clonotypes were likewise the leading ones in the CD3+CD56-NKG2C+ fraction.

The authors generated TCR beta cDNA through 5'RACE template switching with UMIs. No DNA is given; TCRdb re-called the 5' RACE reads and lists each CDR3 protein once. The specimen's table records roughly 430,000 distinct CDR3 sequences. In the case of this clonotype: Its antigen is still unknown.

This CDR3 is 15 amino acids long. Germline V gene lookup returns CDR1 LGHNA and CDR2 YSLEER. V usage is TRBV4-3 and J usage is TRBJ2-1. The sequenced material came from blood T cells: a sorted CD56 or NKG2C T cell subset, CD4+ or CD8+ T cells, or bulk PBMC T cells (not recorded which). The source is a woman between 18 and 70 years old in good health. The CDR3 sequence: CASSQGSGRSNEQFF.